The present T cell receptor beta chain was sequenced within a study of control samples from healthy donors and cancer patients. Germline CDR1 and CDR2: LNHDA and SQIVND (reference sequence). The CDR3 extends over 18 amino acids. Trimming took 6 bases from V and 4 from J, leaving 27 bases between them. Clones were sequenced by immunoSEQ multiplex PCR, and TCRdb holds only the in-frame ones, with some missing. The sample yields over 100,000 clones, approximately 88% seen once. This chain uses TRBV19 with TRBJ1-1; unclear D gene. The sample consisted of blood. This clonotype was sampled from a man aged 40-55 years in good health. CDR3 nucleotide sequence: TGTGCCAGTAGCAAAAACCCTCCCCTCCAGGCCAGGAGCACTGAAGCTTTCTTT. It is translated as CASSKNPPLQARSTEAFF.